The present entry profiles one TCR beta chain with its context. Which antigen it targets is not known. The record has no base qualities; no much larger clone is one base away. TCR CDR3 regions were amplified from genomic DNA by multiplex PCR using the deep immunoSEQ assay. Genomic DNA extracted from each cell subset was distributed evenly over all wells of several immunoSEQ 96-well plates, and each plate served as one replicate. Each replicate PCR for sorted subsets received about 220 ng genomic DNA, equal to about 30,000 T cell genomes. Purified libraries were quantified with a Qubit 3.0 fluorometer, sized on a Bioanalyzer 2100, and re-quantified with the KAPA Library Quantification kit. Every immunoSEQ 96-well plate was sequenced on a separate single-read 150-cycle Illumina NextSeq 550 flow cell. In the source study's methods: Because the immunoSEQ output held only junctional sequences and lacked quality scores, the filtering could not match the filtering applied to full-length reads. Sequences were annotated with PyIR, a Python wrapper for IgBLAST v1.9, and V/J genes and CDR3 were assigned using IMGT germline references. Any read was removed if the V/J assignment was weak (E-value above 1e-6), the CDR3 was missing, or the read contained stop codons, out-of-frame junctions, or ambiguous translated residues. V3J clonotypes were defined by identical inferred V gene, J gene, and CDR3 amino acid sequence. Percentage overlap between repertoires was computed as shared unique clonotypes divided by the size of the smaller repertoire. RTK rarefaction, the Chao1 estimator, and Recon v2.1 estimates of unobserved clonotypes were used to assess repertoire richness. For all TCRbeta clonotypes obtained by the gDNA method from a few donors, generation probabilities were computed with OLGA. The source is immuneACCESS, and TCRdb retained only in-frame sequences with V and J called. Part of the clones is not carried over; for the studies checked, unresolved V genes explain less than half of this, and the remainder is unexplained. The D gene and trimming were derived from the DNA, and the V and J assignments and clone size from that table. Present in this sample are some 580,000 clones, approximately 97% of which were seen just once. Around 0.057% of the sample rests with the top ten.

The donors were healthy, HIV-negative adults with no recently reported acute infections or vaccinations. Every donor was a Caucasian adult residing in Nashville, Tennessee, USA. CD4+ T cells were enriched by magnetic negative selection; naive cells were then positively selected on CD45RA, and the negative fraction formed the memory subset. Blood was obtained by leukapheresis, after which PBMCs were separated by Ficoll-Histopaque density gradient centrifugation and cryopreserved in liquid nitrogen vapor phase. Analytical flow cytometry was used to check the purity and quantity of each magnetically sorted T cell population. Genomic DNA was isolated from each sorted fraction and quantified by UV absorbance on a Nanodrop 2000c. The data are from a study of shared clonotypes between healthy human individuals (dated by TCRdb to 2020 to 2021). Regarding the complete study: Two women and a few men aged 18 to 49 years were included in the cohort. For each donor, three plates each were used for CD4 naive and CD4 memory, two plates were used for CD8 naive, and one plate was used for CD8 memory. To estimate repertoire size and how much clonotype sharing occurs between individuals, the study deeply sequenced the blood TCR repertoires of 5 or 6 healthy adults. To increase sequencing depth and limit assay-specific biases, TCR repertoire library preparation and sequencing were carried out by different laboratories using diverse techniques. Per donor, leukapheresis produced somewhere between about 0.94 and 8.9 billion PBMCs.

A distance of 13 bases separates the germline ends of V and J, which lose 3 bases and 4 bases respectively. Based on the germline V gene (reference sequence), the CDR1 and CDR2 sequences are WNHNN and SYGVQD. The CDR3 goes from the cysteine to the phenylalanine over 14 residues. Of all the DNA, just the CDR3 is kept, 42 bases in frame from base 1. Overall results and qualifications from the work: Even with the large sequencing depth, rarefaction of the sorted-subset datasets indicated that sequencing was incomplete. Because the study included a small number of donors, the genetic and exposure-history diversity represented was limited. Sampling was restricted to blood, and TCR repertoires in tissues likely differ from the TCR repertoires found in blood. Compared with non-shared clonotypes, the clonotypes found in all four sorted-subset donors had higher generation probabilities. Sharing across a few donors was observed for approximately 5% of naive CD4, over 3% of naive CD8, 2% to 2.5% of memory CD4, and about 0.39% of memory CD8 clonotypes. Naive subsets generally had larger estimated clonotype richness than memory subsets. Pairwise subsampling indicated that sequencing depth was expected to affect the degree of clonotype sharing among donors.

This TCR derives from a woman under 40 in good health. The source material was naive CD4+ T cells sorted from blood. The meaning of the sample's cell subset or site label: CD45RA+ positively selected. The chain employs TRBV10-1 and TRBJ2-7; the D gene may be TRBD1 or TRBD2, since each aligns over 5 bases. CDR3 protein: CASSEGASRYEQYF. The DNA is TGCGCCAGCAGTGAAGGGGCTAGCAGGTACGAGCAGTACTTC.